This T cell receptor (beta chain) emerged from a study of human T cells and chemical hapten exposure. The library put unique molecular identifiers onto individual cDNA molecules. TCRdb re-called the RACE reads through MiXCR, storing one row per CDR3 protein. The sample records around 110,000 distinct CDR3 sequences, around 10% being singletons. In its sample, this clonotype was seen a few times. Time point given: pre-sensitization, week 0. As to treatment: therapeutic diphenylcyclopropenone sensitization with weekly scalp DPC. The receptor comes from a woman in her forties or fifties with alopecia areata. Some clones in this sample may be carry-over from other donors' samples. The material was whole blood, obtained in connection with sensitization to the hapten diphenylcyclopropenone (DPC).

The CDR3, as DNA: TGTGCCAGCAGTTCTACCGGGACAGGAGCCTACGAGCAGTACTTC. Encoded protein: CASSSTGTGAYEQYF. V gene TRBV28 combines with J gene TRBJ2-7, with 8 bases identical to TRBD1. CDR1 is MDHEN, CDR2 SYDVKM, per germline. V was pared by 4 bases and J by 2 bases, with 7 bases of the junction left unmatched. The CDR3 consists of 15 residues.